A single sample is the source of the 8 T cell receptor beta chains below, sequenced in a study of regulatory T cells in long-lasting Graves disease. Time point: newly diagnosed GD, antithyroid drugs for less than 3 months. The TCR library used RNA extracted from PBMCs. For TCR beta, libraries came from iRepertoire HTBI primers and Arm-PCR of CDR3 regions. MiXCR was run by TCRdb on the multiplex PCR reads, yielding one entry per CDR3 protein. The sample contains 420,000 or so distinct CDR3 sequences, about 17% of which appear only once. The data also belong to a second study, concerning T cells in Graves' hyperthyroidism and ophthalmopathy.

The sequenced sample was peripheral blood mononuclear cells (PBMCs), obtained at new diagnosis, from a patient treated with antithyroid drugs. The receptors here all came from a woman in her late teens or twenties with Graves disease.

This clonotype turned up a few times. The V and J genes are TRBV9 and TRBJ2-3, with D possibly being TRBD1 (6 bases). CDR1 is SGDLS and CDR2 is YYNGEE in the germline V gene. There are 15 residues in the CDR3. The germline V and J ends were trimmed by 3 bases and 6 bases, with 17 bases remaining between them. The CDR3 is CASSEGTRGSDTQYF. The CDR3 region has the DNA TGTGCCAGCAGCGAGGGGACACGGGGCAGCGATACGCAGTATTTT.

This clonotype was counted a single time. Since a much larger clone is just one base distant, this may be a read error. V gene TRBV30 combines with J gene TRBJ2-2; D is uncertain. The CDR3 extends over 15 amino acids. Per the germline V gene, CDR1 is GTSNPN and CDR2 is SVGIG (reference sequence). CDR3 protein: CTWSVPTTNTGELFF. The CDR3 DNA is TGTACCTGGAGTGTACCCACCACGAACACCGGGGAGCTGTTTTTT.

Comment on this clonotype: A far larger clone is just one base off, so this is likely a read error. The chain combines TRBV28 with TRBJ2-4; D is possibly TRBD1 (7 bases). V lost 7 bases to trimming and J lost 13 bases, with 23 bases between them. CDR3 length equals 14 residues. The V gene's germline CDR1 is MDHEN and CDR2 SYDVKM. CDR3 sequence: CASTGDRVSNEQYF. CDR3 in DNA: TGTGCCAGCACGGGAGACAGGGTTTCAAATGAGCAGTACTTC.

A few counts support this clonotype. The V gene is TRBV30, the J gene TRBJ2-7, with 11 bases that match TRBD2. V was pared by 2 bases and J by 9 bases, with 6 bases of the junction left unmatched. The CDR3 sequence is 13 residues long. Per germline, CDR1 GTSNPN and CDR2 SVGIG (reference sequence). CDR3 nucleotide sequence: TGTGCCTGGAGTTTAGCGGGAGGGCCCGGGCAGTACTTC. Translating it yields CAWSLAGGPGQYF.

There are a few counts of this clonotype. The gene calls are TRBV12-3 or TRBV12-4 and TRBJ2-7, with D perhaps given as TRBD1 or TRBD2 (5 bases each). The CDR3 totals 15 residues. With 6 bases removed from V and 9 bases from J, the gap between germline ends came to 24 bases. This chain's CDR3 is CASRPSSGPQMRQYF. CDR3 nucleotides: TGTGCCAGCAGACCCTCTTCGGGGCCTCAGATGAGGCAGTACTTC.

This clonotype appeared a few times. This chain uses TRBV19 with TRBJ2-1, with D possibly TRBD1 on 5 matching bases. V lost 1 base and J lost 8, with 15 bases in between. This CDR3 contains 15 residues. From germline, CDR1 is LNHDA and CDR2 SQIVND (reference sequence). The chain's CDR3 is CASSIGLGPLDEQFF. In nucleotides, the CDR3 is TGTGCCAGTAGTATAGGTCTGGGGCCGCTAGATGAGCAGTTCTTC.

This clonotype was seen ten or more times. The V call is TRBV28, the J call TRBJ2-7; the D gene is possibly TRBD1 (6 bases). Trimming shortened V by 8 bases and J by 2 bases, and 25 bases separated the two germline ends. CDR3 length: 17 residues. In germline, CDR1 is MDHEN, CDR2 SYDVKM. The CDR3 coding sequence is TGTGCCAGCCGTAGGTCGGTAGGGCCAGGGGTTACCTACGAGCAGTACTTC. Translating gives CASRRSVGPGVTYEQYF.

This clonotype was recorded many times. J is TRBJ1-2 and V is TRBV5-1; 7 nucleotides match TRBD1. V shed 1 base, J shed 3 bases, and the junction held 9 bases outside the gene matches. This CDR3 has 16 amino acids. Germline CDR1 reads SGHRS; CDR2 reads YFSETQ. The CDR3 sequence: CASSLSGQAIDYGYTF. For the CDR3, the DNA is TGCGCCAGCAGCTTGAGTGGACAGGCCATCGACTATGGCTACACCTTC.